One and the same sample provided the 29 T cell receptor beta chains below, sequenced in a study of a mutant IDH1 vaccine in newly diagnosed glioma. These receptors' antigens are unknown. The table came from immunoSEQ multiplex PCR; TCRdb's copy has only in-frame clones and leaves some out. This table has about 83,000 clones, 91% appearing once. Noted time point: week 5, during vaccination. Vaccine doses each comprised 300 ug of mutant IDH1 20-mer peptide, with topical imiquimod. The sequences come from PBMCs, collected from a glioma patient whose treatment included an IDH1 peptide vaccine. The source of these receptors is a woman aged 45-60 years with glioma.

The chain carries TRBV28 and TRBJ2-7, with a tentative D call TRBD2 (5 bases). The CDR3 is 15 residues long. Germline V gene sequence: CDR1 MDHEN, CDR2 SYDVKM. Deletions cut 5 bases from V and 7 bases from J, with 21 bases between. CDR3 sequence: CASSLLAGSPGEQYF. The CDR3, as DNA: TGTGCCAGCAGTCTCCTTGCCGGGTCTCCGGGAGAGCAGTACTTC. Complete variable domain (other parts from reference TRBV28 and TRBJ2-7): DVKVTQSSRYLVKRTGEKVFLECVQDMDHENMFWYRQDPGLGLRLIYFSYDVKMKEKGDIPEGYSVSREKKERFSLILESASTNQTSMYLCASSLLAGSPGEQYFGPGTRLTVT.

The V and J genes are TRBV10-3 and TRBJ1-1; TRBD1 matches at 11 bases. Unmatched junction bases numbered 6, after V lost 6 bases and J lost 0 bases. Germline lookup yields CDR1 ENHRY and CDR2 SYGVKD. This CDR3 spans 16 amino acids. The CDR3 is CAIRQDRGRMNTEAFF. CDR3 sequence (DNA): TGTGCCATCAGACAGGACAGGGGGCGGATGAACACTGAAGCTTTCTTT.

The V gene is TRBV5-4, the J gene TRBJ1-4; no definite D call. V dropped 4 bases and J dropped 7 bases, with 11 bases sitting between them. Germline CDR1 reads SGHNT; CDR2 reads YYREEE (reference sequence). This CDR3 is 13 amino acids long. The CDR3 sequence: CASSPPAGEKLFF. The CDR3, as DNA: TGTGCCAGCAGCCCCCCGGCGGGTGAAAAACTGTTTTTT.

The chain links TRBV6-5 to TRBJ2-3, with D perhaps assigned TRBD1 or TRBD2 (5 bases each). Trimming pared 6 bases from V and 0 bases from J, leaving 13 bases between. Germline V gene data show CDR1 as MNHEY and CDR2 as SVGAGI. The CDR3 runs 15 residues. The CDR3 region is CASRTPWGSTDTQYF. CDR3 nucleotides: TGTGCCAGCAGGACGCCTTGGGGGAGCACAGATACGCAGTATTTT.

In this sample, this clone turned up once. The V call is TRBV20-1, the J call TRBJ1-1; D call uncertain. CDR3 length: 10 residues. CDR1 is DFQATT, CDR2 SNEGSKA, per germline (reference sequence). The V and J ends lost 3 bases and 11 bases respectively, with 10 bases between them. CDR3 bases: TGCAGTGCTAGCCCCGGGAGGGCTTTCTTT. Its protein product is CSASPGRAFF.

CDR3 sequence (DNA): TGTGCCAGCAGTCAGGGGGTAACATCCTACAATGAGCAGTTCTTC. It encodes CASSQGVTSYNEQFF. The rearrangement links TRBV6-5 to TRBJ2-1; TRBD1 matches at 7 bases. This CDR3 contains 15 residues. Germline V gene lookup returns CDR1 MNHEY and CDR2 SVGAGI. The junction had 5 bases not matched to a gene; V was cut back by 5 bases and J by 1 base.

The chain uses TRBV5-4 and TRBJ2-2; TRBD1 aligns across 8 bases. Germline V lookup: CDR1 SGHNT, CDR2 YYREEE (reference sequence). The CDR3 loop spans 14 amino acids. With V trimmed by 4 bases and J by 2 bases, 1 base remained unmatched. CDR3 coding DNA: TGTGCCAGCAGCGGACAGGGCAACACCGGGGAGCTGTTTTTT. This encodes CASSGQGNTGELFF.

This clone has a single count. The chain couples TRBV2 to TRBJ1-5; tentatively, D is TRBD1 (6 bases). The CDR3 runs 16 residues. With 6 bases removed from V and 6 bases from J, the gap between germline ends came to 21 bases. Germline V gene lookup returns CDR1 SNHLY and CDR2 FYNNEI. The CDR3 nucleotides are TGTGCCAGCAGCGCTACCGGGACTGGAGGGGGTCAGCCCCAGCATTTT. Translation gives CASSATGTGGGQPQHF.

The J gene is TRBJ1-2, the V gene TRBV6-6; tentative D call: TRBD1 (5 bases). Trimming took off 6 bases at V and 5 bases at J, with 13 bases between the two ends. The CDR3 has 13 amino acids. Germline CDR1 is MNHNY and CDR2 is SVGAGI (reference sequence). DNA for the CDR3: TGTGCCAGCAGGCAGGGTGAGGGTTATGGCTACACCTTC. Amino acids: CASRQGEGYGYTF.

V and J are TRBV5-1 and TRBJ2-2; 13 nucleotides align to TRBD2. Germline trimming cut 2 bases from V and 2 bases from J; bases unmatched to any gene: 6. This CDR3 has 18 amino acids. The germline V gene encodes CDR1 SGHRS and CDR2 YFSETQ. The CDR3 is CASSFPGLAGFNTGELFF. The CDR3 nucleotides are TGCGCCAGCAGCTTTCCGGGACTAGCGGGGTTCAACACCGGGGAGCTGTTTTTT.

In this sample, this clone turned up a few times. The rearrangement joins TRBV4-1 to TRBJ2-1; TRBD2 agrees at 9 bases. The germline CDR1 and CDR2 sequences are MGHRA and YSYEKL. V lost 3 bases and J lost 7; bases outside the gene matches: 13. This CDR3 has 17 amino acids. CDR3 loop: CASSQGLGGRGRNEQFF. In DNA form, the CDR3 reads TGCGCCAGCAGCCAGGGGCTAGGCGGGAGGGGACGAAATGAGCAGTTCTTC.

In this sample, this clone turned up a few times. The rearrangement uses TRBV5-6 and TRBJ1-1; D may be TRBD1 (6 bases). V dropped 4 bases and J dropped 1 base, with 11 bases sitting between them. The CDR3 sequence is 14 residues long. Germline loops: CDR1 SGHDT, CDR2 YYEEEE. The DNA for the CDR3 is TGTGCCAGCAGCCGGACAGTATGGAACACTGAAGCTTTCTTT. It specifies CASSRTVWNTEAFF.

This clone was seen a single time. The chain carries TRBV7-9 and TRBJ1-2, with a weak D call TRBD1 (6 bases). Germline V gene data show CDR1 as SEHNR and CDR2 as FQNEAQ (reference sequence). CDR3 length: 13 residues. V was shortened by 5 bases and J by 2 bases, with 9 bases between the two germline ends. CDR3 in DNA: TGTGCCAGCAGCGTGACAGGAAACTATGGCTACACCTTC. Protein sequence: CASSVTGNYGYTF.

This sequence joins TRBV30 and TRBJ2-1; no clear D gene. The CDR3 has 15 residues. In germline, CDR1 is GTSNPN, CDR2 SVGIG (reference sequence). V lost 3 bases and J 0 bases, leaving 12 bases between the germline ends. The CDR3 loop is CAWRSSSASYNEQFF. The CDR3 DNA follows: TGTGCCTGGAGATCTTCGTCAGCCTCCTACAATGAGCAGTTCTTC. Using reference TRBV30 and TRBJ2-1 for the parts outside the CDR3, the full variable domain is SQTIHQWPATLVQPVGSPLSLECTVEGTSNPNLYWYRQAAGRGLQLLFYSVGIGQISSEVPQNLSASRPQDRQFILSSKKLLLSDSGFYLCAWRSSSASYNEQFFGPGTRLTVL.

The chain has TRBV6-5 and TRBJ1-5, with 7 bases matching TRBD1. The CDR3 runs to 14 residues. Germline CDR1 and CDR2: MNHEY and SVGAGI. The V and J ends lost 4 bases and 5 bases, in that order; junction bases with no gene match: 5. The CDR3 is CASSSGTEYQPQHF. Written as DNA, the CDR3 is TGTGCCAGCAGTTCCGGGACAGAGTATCAGCCCCAGCATTTT.

The chain combines TRBV5-4 with TRBJ2-7, with D perhaps matching TRBD2 (6 bases). CDR1 and CDR2 from the germline V gene are SGHNT and YYREEE (reference sequence). Trimming left V 4 bases short and J 5 bases short, with 22 bases between. The CDR3 totals 16 residues. The CDR3 region is CASSRRRGLMSHEQYF. As DNA, the CDR3 is TGTGCCAGCAGCCGGAGGAGGGGTCTGATGTCCCACGAGCAGTACTTC.

V gene TRBV9 combines with J gene TRBJ2-1, with 9 bases matching TRBD2. The V and J ends lost 1 base and 7 bases, in that order; junction bases with no gene match: 6. In germline, CDR1 is SGDLS, CDR2 YYNGEE. The CDR3 totals 15 residues. The CDR3, as DNA: TGTGCCAGCAGCGTACTAGCGGGACGGTTAAATGAGCAGTTCTTC. Protein product: CASSVLAGRLNEQFF.

V and J are TRBV6-1 and TRBJ2-7; a weak D match, TRBD1 (6 bases). The V and J ends lost 7 bases and 1 base respectively, with 14 bases between them. CDR3 length: 14 amino acids. Per germline, CDR1 MNHNS and CDR2 SASEGT. CDR3 sequence (DNA): TGTGCCAGCAAGGACAGTTTAGGGTCCTACGAGCAGTACTTC. Its protein product is CASKDSLGSYEQYF.

V and J are TRBV6-1 and TRBJ1-1; D is uncertain. Germline V CDR1 and CDR2: MNHNS, SASEGT. The CDR3 loop spans 15 amino acids. The V end was cut by 3 bases, the J end by 3 bases, with 14 bases between. The CDR3 region is CASSDRKVGDTEAFF. Written as DNA, the CDR3 is TGTGCCAGCAGTGATCGAAAGGTCGGGGACACTGAAGCTTTCTTT.

This chain joins TRBV6-5 and TRBJ2-7; 7 bases match TRBD1. Germline V gene lookup returns CDR1 MNHEY and CDR2 SVGAGI. The CDR3 has 14 residues. With 5 bases clipped from V and 2 bases from J, the junction kept 6 bases outside the gene matches. CDR3 nucleotides: TGTGCCAGCAGTAACACAGGGGCGGCCTACGAGCAGTACTTC. Translated, it gives CASSNTGAAYEQYF.

J is TRBJ2-1 and V is TRBV5-1; no firm D call. Germline V gives CDR1 SGHRS, CDR2 YFSETQ. V lost 4 bases and J lost 3, with 11 bases in between. This CDR3 region has 14 residues. The CDR3 is CASSQSAVYNEQFF. The CDR3 DNA sequence: TGCGCCAGCAGCCAAAGCGCGGTCTACAATGAGCAGTTCTTC. The full variable domain, with the rest looked up from reference TRBV5-1 and TRBJ2-1, is KAGVTQTPRYLIKTRGQQVTLSCSPISGHRSVSWYQQTPGQGLQFLFEYFSETQRNKGNFPGRFSGRQFSNSRSEMNVSTLELGDSALYLCASSQSAVYNEQFFGPGTRLTVL.

This chain uses TRBV28 with TRBJ2-6; possibly TRBD1 for D (5 bases). The CDR3 is 16 amino acids. The germline CDR1 and CDR2 sequences are MDHEN and SYDVKM. V was cut by 5 bases and J by 0 bases, with 11 bases left in between. The CDR3 DNA reads TGTGCCAGCAGTCCAGGGAAGGACTCTGGGGCCAACGTCCTGACTTTC. As protein: CASSPGKDSGANVLTF.

This clone was seen only a few times. The V call is TRBV2, the J call TRBJ1-5, with D possibly matching TRBD1 (6 bases). The germline V and J ends were trimmed by 5 bases and 5 bases, with 7 bases remaining between them. This CDR3 spans 12 amino acids. CDR1 and CDR2 (germline): SNHLY, FYNNEI. In DNA form, the CDR3 reads TGTGCCAGCAGTAGGACAGATCAGCCCCAGCATTTT. The encoded protein is CASSRTDQPQHF.

The rearrangement joins TRBV4-2 to TRBJ2-1, with D tentatively TRBD2 (5 bases). V lost 0 bases and J lost 10, with 16 bases in between. Per germline, CDR1 LGHNA and CDR2 YNFKEQ. This CDR3 is built from 15 residues. The CDR3 here is CASSQDQDSSREQFF. The CDR3 coding sequence is TGTGCCAGCAGCCAAGATCAGGACTCCTCGAGGGAGCAGTTCTTC.

The chain uses TRBV19 and TRBJ1-1; D unresolved. V lost 1 base, J lost 0 bases, and 3 bases lay in between. This CDR3 has 13 amino acids. Per the germline V gene, CDR1 is LNHDA and CDR2 is SQIVND (reference sequence). CDR3 sequence reads: CASSIAMNTEAFF. CDR3 sequence (DNA): TGTGCCAGTAGTATAGCCATGAACACTGAAGCTTTCTTT. Combining the CDR3 with reference TRBV19 and TRBJ1-1 gives the whole variable domain DGGITQSPKYLFRKEGQNVTLSCEQNLNHDAMYWYRQDPGQGLRLIYYSQIVNDFQKGDIAEGYSVSREKKESFPLTVTSAQKNPTAFYLCASSIAMNTEAFFGQGTRLTVV.

The V and J genes are TRBV28 and TRBJ2-3; maybe TRBD1 (5 bases). V gave up 7 bases and J gave up 0 bases, with 11 bases separating them. CDR3 length: 14 amino acids. Per the germline V gene, CDR1 is MDHEN and CDR2 is SYDVKM. The CDR3 loop is CASIDSASTDTQYF. In DNA, the CDR3 is TGTGCCAGCATCGACAGCGCTAGCACAGATACGCAGTATTTT.

The chain couples TRBV5-6 to TRBJ2-7; no reliable D call. This CDR3 has 11 residues. The V gene lost 2 bases and the J gene lost 2 bases, with 2 bases spanning the gap. From germline, CDR1 is SGHDT and CDR2 YYEEEE. CDR3 nucleotide sequence: TGTGCCAGCAGCTTCGCCTACGAGCAGTACTTC. Protein sequence: CASSFAYEQYF.

This clone was seen a single time. This chain connects TRBV4-1 to TRBJ2-3; D is undetermined. The CDR3 loop spans 15 amino acids. Germline V CDR1 and CDR2: MGHRA, YSYEKL. Trimming removed 1 base from V and 1 base from J, with 9 bases in between. The chain's CDR3 is CASSQVPHGTDTQYF. In DNA form, the CDR3 reads TGCGCCAGCAGCCAAGTTCCGCATGGCACAGATACGCAGTATTTT.

This clone was seen once. The chain combines TRBV6-1 with TRBJ1-2; D possibly corresponds to TRBD1 (6 bases). Trimming stripped 4 bases from V and 6 bases from J, with 12 bases between. CDR1 and CDR2 from the germline V gene are MNHNS and SASEGT. This CDR3 has 13 residues. The CDR3 here is CASSVGGLDGYTF. The CDR3 DNA reads as TGTGCCAGCAGTGTTGGGGGGCTCGATGGCTACACCTTC.